These 32 T cell receptor beta chains originate from one sample sequenced in a study of shared clonotypes between healthy human individuals. Sequencing was performed with immunoSEQ multiplex PCR; in TCRdb, only in-frame clones are kept and a portion is missing. This sample yields 2 million to 3 million clones, of which approximately 93% are seen a single time; about 0.34% belongs to the top ten. The sample comprised naive CD4+ T cells from PBMCs. Described subset: CD45RA+ positively selected. Receptors were obtained from a man aged 18 to 35 in good health. Some clones in this sample may be carry-over from other donors' samples.

The rearrangement joins TRBV6-4 to TRBJ2-7, with D possibly being TRBD2 (5 bases). The V and J ends lost 0 bases and 0 bases respectively, with 18 bases between them. Per the germline V gene, CDR1 is MRHNA and CDR2 is SNTAGT. The CDR3 length is 18 residues. The CDR3 loop reads CASSDSFKGGYFSYEQYF. DNA of the CDR3: TGTGCCAGCAGTGACTCGTTTAAAGGCGGGTATTTCTCCTACGAGCAGTACTTC.

The rearrangement joins TRBV27 to TRBJ2-5; 9 bases fit TRBD2. Trimming cost V 6 bases and J 1 base; bases outside gene matches: 9. Germline loops: CDR1 MNHEY, CDR2 SMNVEV (reference sequence). The CDR3 extends over 16 amino acids. DNA of the CDR3: TGTGCCAGCAGAATCCTTAGCGGGAGCCGCCAAGAGACCCAGTACTTC. Encoded protein: CASRILSGSRQETQYF.

For this clone: Other DNA sequences in this specimen translate into the identical CDR3. The V gene is TRBV5-1, the J gene TRBJ2-5, with D possibly matching TRBD1 (5 bases). The CDR3 has 14 residues. In germline, CDR1 is SGHRS, CDR2 YFSETQ. Between the trimmed V and J ends, which lost 0 bases and 1 base, there was a span of 7 bases. In DNA, the CDR3 is TGCGCCAGCAGCTTGGAGGGGTTCCAAGAGACCCAGTACTTC. The encoded protein is CASSLEGFQETQYF.

This chain links TRBV7-2 with TRBJ2-7; weak D call: TRBD1 (6 bases). Trimming pared 4 bases from V and 0 bases from J, leaving 10 bases between. Germline CDR1 is SGHTA and CDR2 is FQGNSA. The CDR3 runs to 14 residues. The CDR3 DNA reads as TGTGCCAGCAGCTCTACAGGGTTCTCCTACGAGCAGTACTTC. Its translation: CASSSTGFSYEQYF.

The rearrangement joins TRBV20-1 to TRBJ2-1, with D maybe TRBD1 (5 bases). CDR1 and CDR2 from the germline V gene are DFQATT and SNEGSKA (reference sequence). The CDR3 runs to 11 residues. The V gene lost 6 bases and the J gene lost 12 bases, with 15 bases spanning the gap. The DNA for the CDR3 is TGCAGTGCAACTCCAGGGTCAGGGCAGTTCTTC. This codes for CSATPGSGQFF.

The chain links TRBV7-2 to TRBJ1-1; perhaps TRBD1 as D (6 bases). Germline V gene data show CDR1 as SGHTA and CDR2 as FQGNSA. Trimming removed 0 bases at V and 1 base at J, with 15 bases between. This CDR3 has 17 residues. The CDR3 spells CASSLAYLSGANTEAFF. CDR3 nucleotide sequence: TGTGCCAGCAGCTTAGCTTACCTCTCGGGGGCGAACACTGAAGCTTTCTTT.

In its sample, this clone was seen a few times. The chain recombines TRBV6-5 with TRBJ1-1; D not certain. The CDR3 is 14 amino acids. Germline V gives CDR1 MNHEY, CDR2 SVGAGI. Trimming took 6 bases from V and 1 from J, leaving 12 bases between them. The CDR3 reads CASRNSLSNTEAFF. CDR3 nucleotides: TGTGCCAGCAGGAACAGCCTCTCGAACACTGAAGCTTTCTTT.

The chain employs TRBV18 and TRBJ2-5; 7 nucleotides agree with TRBD1. With V trimmed by 2 bases and J by 9 bases, 9 bases remained unmatched. The CDR3 is made up of 14 amino acids. Germline V lookup: CDR1 KGHSH, CDR2 LQKENI. The CDR3 here is CASSPGTGVMAQYF. The CDR3 coding sequence is TGTGCCAGCTCACCAGGAACAGGGGTTATGGCCCAGTACTTC.

The chain is built from TRBV7-9 and TRBJ1-1, with TRBD1 as a possible D gene (6 bases). Germline V gives CDR1 SEHNR, CDR2 FQNEAQ (reference sequence). The CDR3 contains 15 residues. Trimming left V 5 bases short and J 5 bases short, with 18 bases between. CDR3 protein: CASSTAPGVWTEAFF. In DNA, the CDR3 is TGTGCCAGCAGCACAGCCCCAGGGGTTTGGACTGAAGCTTTCTTT.

The chain has TRBV4-1 and TRBJ1-5; D is possibly TRBD1 (5 bases). The CDR3 runs to 18 residues. Germline V gene lookup returns CDR1 MGHRA and CDR2 YSYEKL. Deletions cut 0 bases from V and 0 bases from J, with 15 bases between. The DNA for the CDR3 is TGCGCCAGCAGCCAAGAAACCCAGGGTTTTAGTAGCAATCAGCCCCAGCATTTT. It codes for CASSQETQGFSSNQPQHF.

The chain is built from TRBV6-1 and TRBJ1-4, with 10 bases fitting TRBD1. This CDR3 region has 14 residues. The germline V gene has CDR1 MNHNS and CDR2 SASEGT. V shed 9 bases and J 7 bases; nucleotides not matched to a gene: 8. CDR3 region: CASRQGAGGEKLFF. The CDR3 DNA sequence: TGTGCCAGTAGACAGGGGGCGGGAGGTGAAAAACTGTTTTTT.

The rearrangement links TRBV6-6 to TRBJ1-2, with 7 bases lining up with TRBD1. The CDR3 totals 14 residues. V lost 7 bases and J lost 3; bases outside the gene matches: 8. Germline loops: CDR1 MNHNY, CDR2 SVGAGI (reference sequence). The CDR3 spells CASNRQGGYYGYTF. DNA of the CDR3: TGTGCCAGCAACCGACAGGGAGGGTACTATGGCTACACCTTC.

The chain has TRBV5-1 and TRBJ2-5; the D gene is possibly TRBD2 (5 bases). The CDR3 extends over 14 amino acids. The germline gives CDR1 SGHRS, CDR2 YFSETQ. V was cut by 3 bases and J by 4 bases, with 13 bases left in between. In DNA form, the CDR3 reads TGCGCCAGCAGCTCTGGACCCGGGGTAGAGACCCAGTACTTC. The encoded protein is CASSSGPGVETQYF.

The V and J genes are TRBV5-4 and TRBJ1-2, with 9 bases aligning to TRBD1. The junction had 15 bases not matched to a gene; V was cut back by 9 bases and J by 6 bases. The germline V gene has CDR1 SGHNT and CDR2 YYREEE (reference sequence). The CDR3 contains 15 residues. CDR3 protein: CAIPSGDRASNGYTF. CDR3 bases: TGTGCCATCCCGAGTGGGGACAGGGCTTCGAATGGCTACACCTTC.

This clone has just one count. V and J are TRBV7-3 and TRBJ1-1; D gene unclear. Trimming took off 4 bases at V and 1 base at J, with 7 bases between the two ends. Germline CDR1 reads SGHTA; CDR2 reads FQGTGA. The CDR3 has 13 amino acids. CDR3 sequence reads: CASSWDANTEAFF. In nucleotides, the CDR3 is TGTGCCAGCAGCTGGGATGCGAACACTGAAGCTTTCTTT.

The rearrangement links TRBV27 to TRBJ2-5; D is perhaps TRBD1 or TRBD2 (5 bases each). V was pared by 5 bases and J by 5 bases, with 18 bases between. Germline CDR1 is MNHEY and CDR2 is SMNVEV (reference sequence). CDR3 length: 15 residues. Here the CDR3 reads CASSPQTRGWETQYF. The CDR3 DNA sequence: TGTGCCAGCAGTCCGCAGACCCGGGGCTGGGAGACCCAGTACTTC.

The J gene is TRBJ2-7, the V gene TRBV6-6; D remains unclear. The CDR3 runs 12 residues. CDR1 MNHNY and CDR2 SVGAGI come from the germline V gene (reference sequence). The V gene lost 6 bases and the J gene lost 7 bases, with 13 bases spanning the gap. CDR3 residues: CASSRSLGEQYF. Here the CDR3 DNA reads TGTGCCAGCAGCCGCTCCCTGGGGGAGCAGTACTTC.

The V call is TRBV28, the J call TRBJ1-2; D unclear. CDR3 length equals 14 residues. Between the trimmed V and J ends, which lost 4 bases and 5 bases, there was a span of 14 bases. Germline V gene data show CDR1 as MDHEN and CDR2 as SYDVKM. CDR3 coding DNA: TGTGCCAGCAGTTATAGCGGGGTCGGGTATGGCTACACCTTC. Translated: CASSYSGVGYGYTF.

The chain joins TRBV2 to TRBJ1-2, with D unresolved. Per the germline V gene, CDR1 is SNHLY and CDR2 is FYNNEI. The CDR3 is 14 amino acids. V lost 3 bases and J lost 4, with 12 bases in between. CDR3 protein: CASSDGTILYGYTF. CDR3 DNA: TGTGCCAGCAGTGATGGCACGATCCTCTATGGCTACACCTTC.

This sequence joins TRBV9 and TRBJ2-2; D unclear. CDR3 length: 14 amino acids. Trimming stripped 2 bases from V and 6 bases from J, with 11 bases between. Germline CDR1 SGDLS, CDR2 YYNGEE. This CDR3 is CASSVFAAPGELFF. For the CDR3, the DNA is TGTGCCAGCAGCGTGTTTGCCGCGCCCGGGGAGCTGTTTTTT. The full variable domain, completed using reference TRBV9 and TRBJ2-2, is DSGVTQTPKHLITATGQRVTLRCSPRSGDLSVYWYQQSLDQGLQFLIQYYNGEERAKGNILERFSAQQFPDLHSELNLSSLELGDSALYFCASSVFAAPGELFFGEGSRLTVL.

With regard to this clone: Other DNA sequences in this sample translate to the same CDR3. This sequence joins TRBV6-5 and TRBJ2-5, with 9 bases fitting TRBD2. The CDR3 runs to 15 residues. CDR1 and CDR2 (germline): MNHEY, SVGAGI. Trimming cost V 0 bases and J 4 bases; bases outside gene matches: 3. The CDR3 DNA follows: TGTGCCAGCAGTTACTCCGGGACTAGCAGAGAGACCCAGTACTTC. It encodes CASSYSGTSRETQYF.

The chain is built from TRBV28 and TRBJ2-1, with a possible D match to TRBD2 (6 bases). CDR1 is MDHEN, CDR2 SYDVKM, per germline. V dropped 11 bases and J dropped 4 bases, with 24 bases sitting between them. This CDR3 is 16 amino acids long. CDR3 protein: CAGGRRVDSAYNEQFF. The CDR3 DNA reads TGTGCCGGAGGTCGGAGGGTTGACTCCGCTTACAATGAGCAGTTCTTC.

The rearrangement joins TRBV7-9 to TRBJ2-3, with a tentative D call TRBD1 (6 bases). The germline V gene has CDR1 SEHNR and CDR2 FQNEAQ (reference sequence). V was clipped by 5 bases and J by 4 bases, with 16 bases between them. The CDR3 has 15 amino acids. The CDR3 DNA sequence: TGTGCCAGCAGCACCGCAGGGGCAAGGTCAGATACGCAGTATTTT. Translating it yields CASSTAGARSDTQYF.

V gene TRBV13 combines with J gene TRBJ2-1; D tentatively fits TRBD1 or TRBD2 (5 bases each). V lost 5 bases, J lost 9 bases, and 17 bases lay in between. The germline gives CDR1 PRHDT, CDR2 FYEKMQ (reference sequence). This CDR3 contains 14 residues. CDR3 protein: CASSKWIGTGEQFF. The CDR3, as DNA: TGTGCCAGCAGCAAGTGGATTGGGACCGGTGAGCAGTTCTTC.

The chain links TRBV7-9 to TRBJ2-7; 8 nucleotides agree with TRBD1. Germline values: CDR1 SEHNR, CDR2 FQNEAQ (reference sequence). J lost 5 bases, V lost 5 bases, and 11 bases had no gene match. The CDR3 runs to 15 residues. CDR3 coding DNA: TGTGCCAGCAGCCTCCAATGGACAGGGAAACACGAGCAGTACTTC. It encodes CASSLQWTGKHEQYF.

The chain combines TRBV7-2 with TRBJ2-1; D unclear. Trimming pared 1 base from V and 3 bases from J, leaving 7 bases between. Germline V lookup: CDR1 SGHTA, CDR2 FQGNSA. This CDR3 is built from 14 residues. The CDR3 DNA reads TGTGCCAGCAGCTTAGGCGGCAACTACAATGAGCAGTTCTTC. Amino acid sequence: CASSLGGNYNEQFF.

Worth noting for this clone: The same CDR3 is also encoded by other DNA sequences in this sample. The chain recombines TRBV5-1 with TRBJ2-7, with no clear D. The V gene lost 1 base and the J gene lost 4 bases, with 6 bases spanning the gap. This CDR3 contains 12 residues. The germline V gene has CDR1 SGHRS and CDR2 YFSETQ. The CDR3 sequence: CASSLPSYEQYF. DNA for the CDR3: TGCGCCAGCAGCTTGCCGAGTTACGAGCAGTACTTC.

This clone is a singleton in its sample. The chain has TRBV5-1 and TRBJ1-1, with 8 nucleotides matching TRBD1. The J segment lost 6 bases and the V segment lost 0 bases, leaving 7 bases of the junction unmatched. Germline V gene sequence: CDR1 SGHRS, CDR2 YFSETQ. The length of the CDR3 is 15 residues. The CDR3 coding sequence is TGCGCCAGCAGCTTGGGTCAGGGGGCAATTTCTGAAGCTTTCTTT. This translates into CASSLGQGAISEAFF.

This clone was counted between two and nine times. The chain joins TRBV6-6 to TRBJ1-5, with 7 bases matching TRBD1. The CDR3 contains 13 residues. V lost 5 bases to trimming and J lost 6 bases; unmatched junction nucleotides: 4. CDR1 is MNHNY and CDR2 is SVGAGI in the germline V gene (reference sequence). The CDR3 loop reads CASSQGGGQPQHF. The CDR3 nucleotides are TGTGCCAGCAGTCAAGGGGGCGGTCAGCCCCAGCATTTT.

The chain combines TRBV30 with TRBJ1-6; 9 positions match TRBD1. V lost 0 bases, J lost 6 bases, and 3 bases stayed unmatched. Germline V gene lookup returns CDR1 GTSNPN and CDR2 SVGIG (reference sequence). The CDR3 contains 15 residues. The CDR3 nucleotides read TGTGCCTGGAGTGTACAGGGGGCGACTAATTCACCCCTCCACTTT. It specifies CAWSVQGATNSPLHF.

This chain joins TRBV9 and TRBJ1-2; 7 bases map to TRBD1. With V trimmed by 2 bases and J by 2 bases, 6 bases remained unmatched. Germline CDR1 and CDR2: SGDLS and YYNGEE. This CDR3 is built from 15 residues. The CDR3: CASSVGTALNYGYTF. The DNA of the CDR3 is TGTGCCAGCAGCGTGGGGACAGCCCTCAACTATGGCTACACCTTC.

In DNA, the CDR3 is TGTGCCAGCAGCGATCGGACAGGGAAAGAGACCCAGTACTTC. Residues: CASSDRTGKETQYF. J is TRBJ2-5 and V is TRBV7-7; 8 nucleotides match TRBD1. The V gene's germline CDR1 is SSHAT and CDR2 FNYEAQ (reference sequence). With V trimmed by 5 bases and J by 3 bases, 5 bases remained unmatched. The CDR3 is made up of 14 amino acids.